This passage covers 10 T cell receptor beta chains from one sample sequenced in a study of T-cell memory formation after mild COVID-19. MiXCR, run by TCRdb on the 5' RACE reads, gives a single entry per CDR3 protein. The sample has approximately 500,000 distinct CDR3 sequences, around 27% seen once; the top ten hold around 13%. The specimen was PBMCs or a T cell subset sorted from them (not recorded which). These receptors were obtained from an adult woman who had mild COVID-19 (a few samples of this study predate the infection). Cell type and time point are not known.

This clonotype has a handful of counts. The chain joins TRBV5-1 to TRBJ2-5; D not certain. This CDR3 is built from 12 residues. V lost 1 base, J lost 2 bases, and 3 bases lay in between. Germline assignment: CDR1 SGHRS and CDR2 YFSETQ. The CDR3 here is CASSLTQETQYF. The CDR3, as DNA: TGCGCCAGCAGCTTGACTCAAGAGACCCAGTACTTC.

The genes are TRBV4-2 and TRBJ1-5, with D uncertain. From germline, CDR1 is LGHNA and CDR2 YNFKEQ. CDR3 size: 13 residues. V was trimmed by 0 bases and J by 7 bases, leaving 7 bases between them. The CDR3 loop reads CASSQDVGQPQHF. In nucleotides, the CDR3 is TGTGCCAGCAGCCAAGATGTCGGGCAGCCCCAGCATTTT.

The V call is TRBV6-5, the J call TRBJ1-5; D call uncertain. The CDR3 has 14 amino acids. The germline V gene encodes CDR1 MNHEY and CDR2 SVGAGI. V lost 0 bases to trimming and J lost 4 bases, with 7 bases between them. The CDR3 sequence: CASSYSTENQPQHF. CDR3 DNA sequence: TGTGCCAGCAGTTACTCGACGGAGAATCAGCCCCAGCATTTT.

This clonotype has a handful of counts. The chain couples TRBV24-1 to TRBJ2-2; TRBD1 matches 7 bases. The length of the CDR3 is 17 residues. Trimming at V came to 2 bases and at J to 2 bases, leaving 7 bases not matched to a gene. The germline V gene encodes CDR1 KGHDR and CDR2 SFDVKD. The CDR3 DNA follows: TGTGCCACCAGTGATTATGGTAGGGGGCCCAACACCGGGGAGCTGTTTTTT. This translates into CATSDYGRGPNTGELFF.

This rearrangement joins TRBV6-2 or TRBV6-3 to TRBJ2-4; 9 bases agree with TRBD1. CDR1 is MNHEY and CDR2 is SVGEGT in the germline V gene. J gave up 4 bases and V 2 bases, and 12 bases lay outside the gene matches. CDR3 length: 18 amino acids. DNA for the CDR3: TGTGCCAGCAGTTACATGTCACCTGGGACAGGGTCAAAAAACATTCAGTACTTC. Protein sequence: CASSYMSPGTGSKNIQYF.

This chain uses TRBV7-9 with TRBJ2-1; 8 nucleotides agree with TRBD2. Germline lookup yields CDR1 SEHNR and CDR2 FQNEAQ (reference sequence). CDR3 length: 20 residues. With V trimmed by 3 bases and J by 6 bases, 22 bases remained unmatched. The CDR3 here is CASSFRQVNLAGRPPNEQFF. The CDR3 bases are TGTGCCAGCAGCTTTAGACAGGTTAACTTAGCGGGGAGGCCCCCCAATGAGCAGTTCTTC.

In this sample, this clonotype turned up a few times. The V call is TRBV10-3, the J call TRBJ1-2; 10 bases line up with TRBD1. The CDR3 sequence is 13 residues long. V lost 6 bases, J lost 2 bases, and 0 bases stayed unmatched. Looked up from germline, CDR1 is ENHRY and CDR2 is SYGVKD. The CDR3 DNA sequence: TGTGCCATCAGGGGACAGGGGAACTATGGCTACACCTTC. Amino acid sequence: CAIRGQGNYGYTF.

This chain connects TRBV4-3 to TRBJ2-7; 9 bases align to TRBD2. V gave up 0 bases and J gave up 3 bases; unmatched junction bases: 6. The V gene's germline CDR1 is LGHNA and CDR2 YSLEER. The CDR3 loop spans 16 amino acids. CDR3 residues: CASSQEYGSGSYEQYF. As DNA, the CDR3 is TGCGCCAGCAGCCAAGAATATGGTAGCGGGAGCTACGAGCAGTACTTC.

This clonotype turned up a few times. V usage is TRBV3-1 and J usage is TRBJ2-1; 10 bases match TRBD2. Unmatched junction bases numbered 12, after V lost 1 base and J lost 9 bases. The CDR3 length is 17 residues. Germline-derived CDR1 and CDR2 are LGHDT and YNNKEL (reference sequence). The CDR3 nucleotides read TGTGCCAGCAGCCAAGTTGCGGGACTAGCGCGTGATGGTGAGCAGTTCTTC. Translated, it gives CASSQVAGLARDGEQFF.

V usage is TRBV20-1 and J usage is TRBJ1-2; D possibly corresponds to TRBD1 (5 bases). The ends were cut back, 3 bases at V and 2 bases at J, with 13 bases in the middle. The V gene's germline CDR1 is DFQATT and CDR2 SNEGSKA (reference sequence). The CDR3 runs 14 residues. The CDR3 sequence: CSASQGGKNYGYTF. CDR3 DNA: TGCAGTGCTAGTCAGGGAGGGAAAAACTATGGCTACACCTTC.